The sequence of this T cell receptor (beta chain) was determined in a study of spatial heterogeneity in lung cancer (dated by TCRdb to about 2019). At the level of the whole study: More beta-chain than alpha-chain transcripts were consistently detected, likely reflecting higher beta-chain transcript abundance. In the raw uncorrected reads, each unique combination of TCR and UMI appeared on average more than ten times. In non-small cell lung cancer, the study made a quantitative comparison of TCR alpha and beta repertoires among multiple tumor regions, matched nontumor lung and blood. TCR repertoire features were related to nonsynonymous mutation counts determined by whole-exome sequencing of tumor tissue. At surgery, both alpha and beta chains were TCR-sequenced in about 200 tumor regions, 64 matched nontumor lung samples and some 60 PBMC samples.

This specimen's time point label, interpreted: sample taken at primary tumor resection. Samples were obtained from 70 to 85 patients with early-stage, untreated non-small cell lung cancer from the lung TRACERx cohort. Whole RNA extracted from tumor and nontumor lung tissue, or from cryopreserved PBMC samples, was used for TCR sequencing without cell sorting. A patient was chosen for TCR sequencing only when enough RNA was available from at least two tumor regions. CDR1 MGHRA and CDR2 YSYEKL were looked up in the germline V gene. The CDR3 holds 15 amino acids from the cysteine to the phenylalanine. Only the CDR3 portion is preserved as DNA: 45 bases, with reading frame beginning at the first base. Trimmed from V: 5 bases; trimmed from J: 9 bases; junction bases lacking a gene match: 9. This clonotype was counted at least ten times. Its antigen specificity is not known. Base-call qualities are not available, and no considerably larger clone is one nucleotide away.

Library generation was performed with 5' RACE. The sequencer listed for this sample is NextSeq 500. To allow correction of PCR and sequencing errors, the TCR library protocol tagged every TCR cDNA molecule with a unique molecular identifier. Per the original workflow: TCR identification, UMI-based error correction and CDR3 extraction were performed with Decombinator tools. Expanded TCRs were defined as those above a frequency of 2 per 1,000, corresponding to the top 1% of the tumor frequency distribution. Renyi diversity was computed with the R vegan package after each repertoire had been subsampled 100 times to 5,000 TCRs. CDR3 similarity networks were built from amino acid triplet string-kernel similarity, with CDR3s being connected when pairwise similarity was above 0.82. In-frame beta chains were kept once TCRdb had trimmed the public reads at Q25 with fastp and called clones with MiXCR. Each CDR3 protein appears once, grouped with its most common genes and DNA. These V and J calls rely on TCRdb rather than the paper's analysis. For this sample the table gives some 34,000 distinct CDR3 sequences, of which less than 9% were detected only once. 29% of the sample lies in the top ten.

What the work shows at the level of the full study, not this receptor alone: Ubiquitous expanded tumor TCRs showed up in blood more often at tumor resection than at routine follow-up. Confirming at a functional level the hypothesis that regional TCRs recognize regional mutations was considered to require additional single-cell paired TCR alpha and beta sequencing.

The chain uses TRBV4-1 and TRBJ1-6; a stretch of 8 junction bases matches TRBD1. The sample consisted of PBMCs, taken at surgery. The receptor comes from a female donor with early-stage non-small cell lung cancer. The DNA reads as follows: TGCGCCAGCAGCTCATCCCAGGGGGCAATTTCACCCCTCCACTTT. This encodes CASSSSQGAISPLHF.